The T cell receptor beta chain described here comes from a study of neurological immune-mediated disorders. V was cut by 3 bases and J by 4 bases, with 15 bases left in between. The CDR3 covers 14 residues. Germline V gives CDR1 DFQATT, CDR2 SNEGSKA (reference sequence). 900,000 to 1,000,000 sorted CD4+ or CD8+ T cells made each library. This clonotype was seen many times. Template-switch 5'RACE cDNA synthesis added a 10-nucleotide unique molecular identifier. TCRdb passed the 5' RACE reads through MiXCR, listing each CDR3 protein once. The sample has tens of thousands of distinct CDR3 sequences; around 4% are singletons.

The chain couples TRBV20-1 to TRBJ1-2; D gene uncertain. This TCR came from a woman between 40 and 55 years old in good health. The sequencing sample was made of CD4+ T cells from blood. The CDR3 DNA reads TGCAGTGCTAGTATTATGGCAGAGACCTATGGCTACACCTTC. It encodes CSASIMAETYGYTF.